These T cell receptor beta chains were read from a single sample in a study of blood T cell repertoires in COVID-19. Method: immunoSEQ multiplex PCR; TCRdb's copy keeps in-frame clones and lacks some. The profile shows 240,000 or so clones, 88% of them singletons. The material sequenced was peripheral blood. The receptor set was obtained from a woman aged 35 to 49 who had recovered from COVID-19. Both conserved end residues are part of each CDR3. A clone size is listed for some rows: how often the clone was seen (once, few, many), or a class if it is expanded.

V gene: TRBV28
clone size: few
CDR3 protein: CASSRPPGQGMVRMWPQHF

V gene: TRBV10-2
clone size: once
CDR3 protein: CATGLAGEGAQYF

V gene: TRBV30
clone size: NA
CDR3 protein: CAWSPWGGQQFF

V gene: TRBV4-3
clone size: NA
CDR3 protein: CASSQFSSQSGNTIYF

V gene: TRBV19
clone size: NA
CDR3 protein: CASSMEGGRQPQHF

V gene: TRBV5-6
clone size: NA
CDR3 protein: CASSPGGPDTQYF

V gene: TRBV24-1
clone size: NA
CDR3 protein: CATSDPRGTTSGYTF

V gene: TRBV24-1
clone size: NA
CDR3 protein: CATSVAAGGEPQHF

V gene: TRBV18
clone size: NA
CDR3 protein: CASSGRGARTGANVLTF

V gene: TRBV18
clone size: NA
CDR3 protein: CASSASGTEAFF

V gene: TRBV18
clone size: NA
CDR3 protein: CASSLLRSSVASTDTQYF

V gene: TRBV30
clone size: NA
CDR3 protein: CAWTPGGRGQYF

V gene: TRBV19
clone size: NA
CDR3 protein: CASSIQGGQGVNYGYTF

V gene: TRBV4-3
clone size: NA
CDR3 protein: CASSQDRDRGGTDTQYF

V gene: TRBV19
clone size: many
CDR3 protein: CASRLAGAGSEQFF

V gene: TRBV5-4
clone size: NA
CDR3 protein: CASSPYFSGRPFEQYF

V gene: TRBV28
clone size: NA
CDR3 protein: CASSRPLGGENTEAFF

V gene: TRBV6-2/TRBV6-3
clone size: NA
CDR3 protein: CASSTLGTGPGTEAFF

V gene: TRBV25-1
clone size: NA
CDR3 protein: CASSESGRGAFF

V gene: TRBV7-3
clone size: NA
CDR3 protein: CASSPRPRLSSYNEQFF

V gene: TRBV18
clone size: NA
CDR3 protein: CASSLQRYEQYF

V gene: TRBV11-3
clone size: NA
CDR3 protein: CASSWAGIREGNEKLFF

V gene: TRBV7-9
clone size: NA
CDR3 protein: CASSPSSGSYNEQFF

V gene: TRBV13
clone size: NA
CDR3 protein: CASSLGSGTDTQYF

V gene: TRBV4-1
clone size: NA
CDR3 protein: CASSQDPPGLVYNEQFF

V gene: TRBV23-1
clone size: NA
CDR3 protein: CASSQSWVGSF

V gene: TRBV28
clone size: NA
CDR3 protein: CASSFAAAGGRETQYF

V gene: TRBV4-3
clone size: few
CDR3 protein: CASSQDPTSGRAGELFF

V gene: TRBV19
clone size: NA
CDR3 protein: CATSGPQETQYF

V gene: TRBV9
clone size: NA
CDR3 protein: CASSVASVRAGELFF

V gene: TRBV11-3
clone size: NA
CDR3 protein: CASSRDRRAEAFF

V gene: TRBV10-1
clone size: NA
CDR3 protein: CASSERGADTEAFF

V gene: TRBV19
clone size: NA
CDR3 protein: CASNPGLAGLEQFF

V gene: TRBV5-6
clone size: NA
CDR3 protein: CASSITPDRVYGYTF

V gene: TRBV6-2/TRBV6-3
clone size: once
CDR3 protein: CASSHSPGNYGYTF

V gene: TRBV7-9
clone size: NA
CDR3 protein: CASSPSNTGELFF

V gene: TRBV15
clone size: NA
CDR3 protein: CATSTVGQPNQPQHF

V gene: TRBV6-5
clone size: NA
CDR3 protein: CASSPVVGGYTF

V gene: TRBV29-1
clone size: NA
CDR3 protein: CSVTKGRTSGMTQYF

V gene: TRBV9
clone size: NA
CDR3 protein: CASSALGQLNTEAFF

V gene: TRBV2
clone size: NA
CDR3 protein: CASREPGQNQPQHF

V gene: TRBV24-1
clone size: NA
CDR3 protein: CATSDPGQGAGETQYF